This T cell receptor (beta chain) was sequenced in a study of T-cell reconstitution after alpha-beta-depleted transplantation in children. Molecular barcoding with unique molecular identifiers was used for the TCRbeta library. TCRdb re-called the PCR reads through MiXCR, storing one row per CDR3 protein. The data contain fewer than 750,000 distinct CDR3 sequences, approximately 22% of them singletons. This clonotype has ten or more counts. Its target is not known. The CDR3 spans 15 residues. J lost 3 bases, V lost 7 bases, and 5 bases had no gene match. Germline CDR1 reads MNHNS; CDR2 reads SASEGT. General observations from the study: By about two months after transplant, alpha-beta T cells reportedly arose from several hundred graft clones that had expanded. T-cell counts and diversity at one year post-transplant came mainly from newly produced T cells. Day-60 TCRbeta diversity that was high in some patients was derived from surviving recipient T cells and thymic progenitors.

The receptor was derived from a boy less than two years old who had a stem cell transplant for acute myeloid leukemia, so the T cells may come from the graft donor. The material sequenced was PBMCs, mostly from graft donor cells, taken 360 days after TCRalphabeta/CD19-depleted stem cell transplant. V is TRBV6-1 and J is TRBJ2-2, with TRBD1 identical over 10 bases. The CDR3 region has the DNA TGTGCCAGCACGGCGACAGGGGGCCACACCGGGGAGCTGTTTTTT. Protein product: CASTATGGHTGELFF.